This passage covers 5 T cell receptor beta chains from one sample sequenced in a study of T cell responses to AZD1222 COVID-19 vaccine. Profiled with immunoSEQ multiplex PCR; TCRdb holds only in-frame clones, not every one. The sample has 130,000 to 150,000 clones, around 90% seen once. The material was peripheral blood, obtained on day 0 of MenACWY control vaccination. The receptors shown here come from an adult in good health.

CDR3 DNA sequence: TGCGCCAGCAGCGCGACTAGCGGGGGGCCGGGGGAGCAGTACTTC. This encodes CASSATSGGPGEQYF. The chain carries TRBV5-1 and TRBJ2-7, with 13 bases identical to TRBD2. This CDR3 spans 15 amino acids. Germline V lookup: CDR1 SGHRS, CDR2 YFSETQ. V lost 4 bases to trimming and J lost 7 bases; unmatched junction nucleotides: 8.

J is TRBJ1-2 and V is TRBV5-1; no clear D. The CDR3 has 15 amino acids. CDR1 and CDR2 (germline): SGHRS, YFSETQ. Trimming removed 0 bases from V and 2 bases from J, with 11 bases in between. This chain's CDR3 is CASSLDGTFNYGYTF. The CDR3 DNA follows: TGCGCCAGCAGCTTGGACGGAACCTTCAACTATGGCTACACCTTC.

The genes are TRBV19 and TRBJ1-1; 9 nucleotides align to TRBD1. Germline V gene sequence: CDR1 LNHDA, CDR2 SQIVND (reference sequence). After removal of 10 bases from V and 5 bases from J, the junction contained 11 bases not matched to a gene. This CDR3 is 14 amino acids long. CDR3 residues: CAISPGTGRTEAFF. The CDR3 coding sequence is TGTGCCATCTCGCCTGGGACAGGGAGGACTGAAGCTTTCTTT.

The chain links TRBV20-1 to TRBJ2-5, with unresolved D. V dropped 3 bases and J dropped 5 bases, with 7 bases sitting between them. The germline V gene has CDR1 DFQATT and CDR2 SNEGSKA (reference sequence). The CDR3 consists of 11 residues. CDR3 sequence (DNA): TGCAGTGCTAGCCCCTGGGAGACCCAGTACTTC. This sequence encodes CSASPWETQYF.

This chain uses TRBV4-1 with TRBJ1-4, with 7 bases matching TRBD1. The germline CDR1 and CDR2 sequences are MGHRA and YSYEKL. V was clipped by 4 bases and J by 3 bases; unmatched bases: 11. This CDR3 contains 17 residues. CDR3 in DNA: TGCGCCAGCAGCCTGATGGGCTCCGGGACAGCTAATGAAAAACTGTTTTTT. It is translated as CASSLMGSGTANEKLFF.